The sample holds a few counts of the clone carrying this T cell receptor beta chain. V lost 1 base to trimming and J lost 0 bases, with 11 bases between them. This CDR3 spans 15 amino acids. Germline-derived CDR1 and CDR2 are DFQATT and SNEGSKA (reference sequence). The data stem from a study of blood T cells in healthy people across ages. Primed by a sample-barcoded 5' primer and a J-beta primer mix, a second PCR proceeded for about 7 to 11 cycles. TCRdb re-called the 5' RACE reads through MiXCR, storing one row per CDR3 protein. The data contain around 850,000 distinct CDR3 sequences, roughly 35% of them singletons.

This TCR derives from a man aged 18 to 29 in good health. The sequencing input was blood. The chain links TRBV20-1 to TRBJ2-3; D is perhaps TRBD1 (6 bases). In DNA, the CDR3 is TGCAGTGCTAGAGCCGGGACACTTAGCACAGATACGCAGTATTTT. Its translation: CSARAGTLSTDTQYF.